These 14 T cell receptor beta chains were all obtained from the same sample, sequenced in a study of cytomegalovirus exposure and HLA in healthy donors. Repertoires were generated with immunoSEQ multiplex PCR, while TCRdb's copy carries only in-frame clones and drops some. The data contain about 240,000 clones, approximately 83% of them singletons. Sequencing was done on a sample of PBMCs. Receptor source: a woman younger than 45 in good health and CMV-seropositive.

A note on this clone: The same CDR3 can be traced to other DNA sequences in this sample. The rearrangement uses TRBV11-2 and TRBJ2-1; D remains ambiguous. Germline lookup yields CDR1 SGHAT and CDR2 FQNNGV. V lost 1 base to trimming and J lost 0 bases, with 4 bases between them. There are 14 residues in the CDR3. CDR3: CASSLGSSYNEQFF. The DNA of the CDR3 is TGTGCCAGCAGCTTAGGCAGCTCCTACAATGAGCAGTTCTTC.

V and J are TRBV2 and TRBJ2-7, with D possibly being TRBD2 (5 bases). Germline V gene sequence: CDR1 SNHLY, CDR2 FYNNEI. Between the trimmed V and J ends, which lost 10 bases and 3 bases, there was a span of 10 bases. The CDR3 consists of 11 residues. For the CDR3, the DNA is TGTGCCACCCGGACTTACTACGAGCAGTACTTC. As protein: CATRTYYEQYF. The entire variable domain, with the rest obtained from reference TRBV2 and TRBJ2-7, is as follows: EPEVTQTPSHQVTQMGQEVILRCVPISNHLYFYWYRQILGQKVEFLVSFYNNEISEKSEIFDDQFSVERPDGSNFTLKIRSTKLEDSAMYFCATRTYYEQYFGPGTRLTVT.

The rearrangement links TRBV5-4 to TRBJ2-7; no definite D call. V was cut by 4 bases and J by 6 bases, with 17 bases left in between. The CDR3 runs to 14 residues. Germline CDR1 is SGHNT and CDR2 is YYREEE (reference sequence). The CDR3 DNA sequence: TGTGCCAGCAGCCCCTCTAATAGCCGGGTCGAGCAGTACTTC. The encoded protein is CASSPSNSRVEQYF.

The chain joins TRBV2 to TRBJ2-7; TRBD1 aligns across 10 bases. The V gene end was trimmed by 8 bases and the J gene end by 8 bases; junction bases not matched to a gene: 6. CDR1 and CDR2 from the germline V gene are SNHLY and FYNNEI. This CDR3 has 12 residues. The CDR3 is CASAGTGEKQYF. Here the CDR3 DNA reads TGTGCCAGCGCCGGGACAGGGGAAAAGCAGTACTTC.

The CDR3 reads CAISVAEVVEQYF. Written as DNA, the CDR3 is TGTGCCATCAGTGTCGCGGAGGTGGTCGAGCAGTACTTC. The V and J genes are TRBV10-3 and TRBJ2-7; D possibly corresponds to TRBD2 (5 bases). The CDR3 consists of 13 residues. Trimming took off 4 bases at V and 6 bases at J, with 13 bases between the two ends. Per germline, CDR1 ENHRY and CDR2 SYGVKD.

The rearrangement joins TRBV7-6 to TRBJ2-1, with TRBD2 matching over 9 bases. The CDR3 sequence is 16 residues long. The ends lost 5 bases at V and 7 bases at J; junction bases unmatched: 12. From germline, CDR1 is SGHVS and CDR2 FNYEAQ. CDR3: CASSRGAGGLSNEQFF. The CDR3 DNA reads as TGTGCCAGCAGCCGTGGGGCGGGAGGGCTTTCAAATGAGCAGTTCTTC.

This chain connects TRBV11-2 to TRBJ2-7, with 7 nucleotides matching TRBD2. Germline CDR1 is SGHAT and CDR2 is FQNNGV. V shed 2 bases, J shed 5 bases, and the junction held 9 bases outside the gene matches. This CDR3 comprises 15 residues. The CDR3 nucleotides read TGTGCCAGCAGCTTAAGTGGCGGGAGTCTCGACGAGCAGTACTTC. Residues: CASSLSGGSLDEQYF.

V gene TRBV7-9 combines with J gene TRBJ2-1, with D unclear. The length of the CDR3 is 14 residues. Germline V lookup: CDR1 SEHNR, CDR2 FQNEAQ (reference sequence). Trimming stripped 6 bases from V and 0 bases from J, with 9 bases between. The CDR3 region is CASSPTYSYNEQFF. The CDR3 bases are TGTGCCAGCAGTCCGACATACTCCTACAATGAGCAGTTCTTC.

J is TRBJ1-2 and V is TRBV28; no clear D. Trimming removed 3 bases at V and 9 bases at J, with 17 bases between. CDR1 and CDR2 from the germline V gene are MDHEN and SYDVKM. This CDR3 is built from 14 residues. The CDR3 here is CASSFTPREVSYTF. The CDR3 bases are TGTGCCAGCAGTTTTACCCCCCGTGAGGTTAGCTACACCTTC.

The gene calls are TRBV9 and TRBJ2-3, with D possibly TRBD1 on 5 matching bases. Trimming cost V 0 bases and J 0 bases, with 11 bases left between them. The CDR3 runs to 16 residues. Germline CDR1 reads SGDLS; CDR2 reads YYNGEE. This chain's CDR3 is CASSVGVTASTDTQYF. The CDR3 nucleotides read TGTGCCAGCAGCGTAGGGGTGACAGCGAGCACAGATACGCAGTATTTT.

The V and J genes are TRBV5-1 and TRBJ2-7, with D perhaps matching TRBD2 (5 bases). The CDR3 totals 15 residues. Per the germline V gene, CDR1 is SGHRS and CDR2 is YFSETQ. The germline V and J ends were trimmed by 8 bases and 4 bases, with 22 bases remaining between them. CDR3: CASRAEPFSAYEQYF. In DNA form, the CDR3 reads TGCGCCAGTAGAGCGGAACCCTTTTCTGCTTACGAGCAGTACTTC.

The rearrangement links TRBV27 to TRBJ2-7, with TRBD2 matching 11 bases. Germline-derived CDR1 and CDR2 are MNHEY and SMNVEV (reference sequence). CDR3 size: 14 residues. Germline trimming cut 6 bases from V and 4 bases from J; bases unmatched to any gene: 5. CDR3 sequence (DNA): TGTGCCAGCAGCCCTACTAGCGGGAGTTACGAGCAGTACTTC. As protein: CASSPTSGSYEQYF.

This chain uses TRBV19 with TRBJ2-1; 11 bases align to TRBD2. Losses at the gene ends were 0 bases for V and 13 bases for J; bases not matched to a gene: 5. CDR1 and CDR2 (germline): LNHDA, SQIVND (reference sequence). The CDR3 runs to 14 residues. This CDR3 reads CASSIDLLAGVQFF. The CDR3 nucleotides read TGTGCCAGTAGTATAGATCTACTAGCGGGGGTACAGTTCTTC.

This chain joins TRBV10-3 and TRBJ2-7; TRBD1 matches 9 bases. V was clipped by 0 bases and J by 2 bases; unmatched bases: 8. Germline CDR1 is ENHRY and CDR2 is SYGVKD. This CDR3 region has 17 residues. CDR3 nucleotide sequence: TGTGCCATCAGTGAGTCCCTGGGACAGGGCCTAACCTACGAGCAGTACTTC. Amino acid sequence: CAISESLGQGLTYEQYF.